This record covers a single T cell receptor beta chain. In the authors' workflow: Amplification of reference gene primers was used by the study to estimate nucleated cell counts. Profiled with immunoSEQ multiplex PCR; TCRdb holds only in-frame clones, not every one. D and trimming come from the DNA, and the V and J calls and clone size come from that table. The sample contains some 370,000 clones, around 87% of which appear only once. The data were taken from a study of blood T cell repertoires in COVID-19. Study-wide background: Donors in the United States, Italy and Spain gave samples during acute or convalescent COVID-19. Nucleic acid was either cDNA or gDNA, and it came from T cells, B-cell-depleted T cells, or PBMCs.

The Seattle patients joined while their infection was active and were tracked longitudinally afterward. CDR3 length: 15 residues. V was cut by 0 bases and J by 2 bases, with 10 bases left in between. Per the germline V gene, CDR1 is SGHRS and CDR2 is YFSETQ. This clonotype was obtained from a woman aged 25 to 45 with COVID-19, enrolled during active disease. The V call is TRBV5-1, the J call TRBJ2-3; maybe TRBD1 (5 bases). The sample comprised peripheral blood. CDR3: CASSLAGKLTDTQYF. In DNA form, the CDR3 reads TGCGCCAGCAGCTTGGCAGGGAAGCTCACAGATACGCAGTATTTT.